This TCR beta chain was found in a study of shared clonotypes between healthy human individuals. Whole-study context: CD4 naive cells filled three plates per donor, CD4 memory three, CD8 naive two and CD8 memory one. Study findings and constraints: Tissue TCR repertoires likely differ from these blood-only repertoires.

Source study methods: Junction-only immunoSEQ sequences carried no quality scores, so filtering differed. The method was immunoSEQ multiplex PCR; TCRdb's version includes in-frame clones alone and lacks a portion of them. The DNA gave D and trimming, while V, J and clone size come from that table. The table includes about 2.2 million clones, over 85% detected once. On this clone itself: The antigen remains unidentified.

The naive CD8 fraction comprised CD45RO-negative cells positively selected for CCR7 and excluded terminally differentiated effector memory CD45RA+ cells. CDR1 is MNHEY, CDR2 SMNVEV, per germline (reference sequence). The CDR3 spans 13 residues. Losses at the gene ends were 7 bases for V and 5 bases for J; bases not matched to a gene: 4. V gene TRBV27 combines with J gene TRBJ2-7; 11 nucleotides align to TRBD1. This receptor was identified in a man aged 18 to 30 in good health. Some clones in this sample may be carry-over from other donors' samples. What was sequenced was naive CD8+ T cells from PBMCs. CDR3 amino acids: CASTGTGGHEQYF. The CDR3 DNA is TGTGCCAGCACAGGGACAGGGGGGCACGAGCAGTACTTC.